The TCR beta chain under discussion was sequenced for a study of identifying expanded T cells in peripheral blood. No infections or other immune events were documented during collection. This CDR3 has 16 amino acids. Germline CDR1 and CDR2: LGHNA and YSLEER. Deletions cut 1 base from V and 3 bases from J, with 15 bases between. Comments on this clone: Its antigen remains unidentified.

Measured with immunoSEQ multiplex PCR; TCRdb has only the in-frame clones, and not every one. This sample carries 100,000 or so clones, around nine tenths of them seen once, and the ten largest clones take 17%. Study-wide results and limits: Over two and four weeks, about 15 and 19 clones changed, versus 1.2 between replicates.

The TCR comes from a person aged 18 to 70 in good health. V usage is TRBV4-3 and J usage is TRBJ1-2; a weak D match, TRBD1 (6 bases). The sequencing sample was made of blood. The CDR3 protein is CASSQVLGAGDYGYTF. As DNA, the CDR3 is TGCGCCAGCAGCCAAGTCTTGGGGGCTGGTGACTATGGCTACACCTTC.